The clone carrying this TCR beta chain showed up many times. The CDR3 spans 15 residues. Trimming stripped 2 bases from V and 2 bases from J, with 15 bases between. Per germline, CDR1 SQVTM and CDR2 ANQGSEA. The source of the sample is a study of blood T cells in healthy people across ages. PCR was performed a second time for about 7 to 12 cycles using a sample-barcoded 5' primer and a J-beta primer mix. TCRdb re-called the 5' RACE reads through MiXCR, storing one row per CDR3 protein. The table lists roughly 700,000 distinct CDR3 sequences, roughly 25% of them singletons. Drawing of peripheral blood yielded about 9.8 milliliters from each donor. A further study also used this sample, focusing on T cells of mothers and their children. In that study: In this cohort, donors were three healthy Caucasian mothers plus their six children. The authors used all extracted RNA for cDNA synthesis, at about 1.6 ug per 15 ul. Per child, roughly 3.1 million TCR beta CDR3 reads were obtained, against over 8.5 million per mother.

Sequenced material: blood. The receptor comes from a boy between 5 and 17 years old in good health. The chain uses TRBV29-1 and TRBJ1-1, with D perhaps TRBD1 (5 bases). Written as DNA, the CDR3 is TGCAGCGTTGAATTTGGGTGGCAGGGTAACACTGAAGCTTTCTTT. It translates to CSVEFGWQGNTEAFF.